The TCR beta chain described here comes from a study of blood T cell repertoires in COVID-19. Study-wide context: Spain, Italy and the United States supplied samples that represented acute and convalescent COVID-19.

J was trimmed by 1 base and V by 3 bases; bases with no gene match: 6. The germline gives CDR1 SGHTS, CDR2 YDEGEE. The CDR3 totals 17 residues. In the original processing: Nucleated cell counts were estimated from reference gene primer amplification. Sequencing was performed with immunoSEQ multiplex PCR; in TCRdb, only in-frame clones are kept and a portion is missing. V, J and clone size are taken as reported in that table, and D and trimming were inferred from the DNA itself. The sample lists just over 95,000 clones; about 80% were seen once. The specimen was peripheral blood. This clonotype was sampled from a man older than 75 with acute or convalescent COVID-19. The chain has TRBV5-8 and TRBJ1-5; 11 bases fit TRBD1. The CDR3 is CASSWRTGGSSNQPQHF. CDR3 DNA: TGTGCCAGCAGCTGGCGGACAGGGGGCTCCAGCAATCAGCCCCAGCATTTT. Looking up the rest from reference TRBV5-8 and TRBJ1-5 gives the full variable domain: EAGVTQSPTHLIKTRGQQATLRCSPISGHTSVYWYQQALGLGLQFLLWYDEGEERNRGNFPPRFSGRQFPNYSSELNVNALELEDSALYLCASSWRTGGSSNQPQHFGDGTRLSIL.